The 21 T cell receptor beta chains reported below all come from one sample, sequenced in a study of breast tumors, draining lymph nodes, adjacent tissues. TCRdb ran MiXCR on the multiplex PCR reads and lists one entry per CDR3 protein. The table lists 75,000 to 100,000 distinct CDR3 sequences, roughly a fifth of them singletons. Axillary draining lymph nodes of breast cancer patients supplied the node samples. Sequencing used axillary lymph node tissue. These receptors were obtained from a female donor with breast cancer. Some clones in this sample may be carry-over from other donors' samples.

About this clonotype itself: This may arise from a read error, as a much more abundant clone is one base away. V usage is TRBV19 and J usage is TRBJ1-5; 7 bases agree with TRBD1. This CDR3 contains 16 residues. Germline V gene data show CDR1 as LNHDA and CDR2 as SQIVND (reference sequence). Trimming at V came to 6 bases and at J to 8 bases, leaving 16 bases not matched to a gene. The CDR3 region has the DNA TGTGCCAGTAGGGGTCGCGGCAGGGGGGCGTTTGAGCCCCAGCATTTT. Protein sequence: CASRGRGRGAFEPQHF.

CDR3 amino acids: CASSPPLPDTDSYEQYF. The CDR3 DNA reads TGTGCCAGCTCACCCCCTCTACCGGACACCGACTCCTACGAGCAGTACTTC. The V and J genes are TRBV18 and TRBJ2-7, with D maybe TRBD1 (5 bases). The CDR3 spans 17 residues. The V end lost 3 bases, the J end lost 0 bases, and 18 bases lay between the germline ends. Germline V CDR1 and CDR2: KGHSH, LQKENI.

Worth noting for this clonotype: A much bigger clone sits one base away, suggesting this may be a read error. As DNA, the CDR3 is TGTGCCAGTAGTATAGGTCATGGGCCCAATCAGCCCCAGCATTTT. It codes for CASSIGHGPNQPQHF. V usage is TRBV19 and J usage is TRBJ1-5; D not certain. Germline assignment: CDR1 LNHDA and CDR2 SQIVND (reference sequence). The CDR3 has 15 amino acids. Trimming took 1 base from V and 3 from J, leaving 10 bases between them.

In its sample, this clonotype was seen many times. The chain joins TRBV19 to TRBJ2-7; the D gene is possibly TRBD2 (6 bases). Trimming removed 3 bases from V and 0 bases from J, with 12 bases in between. Germline V gene lookup returns CDR1 LNHDA and CDR2 SQIVND (reference sequence). The CDR3 sequence is 15 residues long. As DNA, the CDR3 is TGTGCCAGTAGTATCTTTAGCGGAGCCTCCTACGAGCAGTACTTC. This sequence encodes CASSIFSGASYEQYF.

The table lists this clonotype with many counts. The V and J genes are TRBV9 and TRBJ2-3; tentatively, D is TRBD2 (6 bases). V gave up 5 bases and J gave up 2 bases, with 18 bases separating them. The CDR3 runs to 16 residues. Per the germline V gene, CDR1 is SGDLS and CDR2 is YYNGEE. This CDR3 is CASSGLGSGITDTQYF. Written as DNA, the CDR3 is TGTGCCAGCAGTGGTTTGGGTAGCGGTATCACAGATACGCAGTATTTT.

Ten or more counts support this clonotype. V is TRBV4-3 and J is TRBJ2-1; no clear D. This CDR3 is 16 amino acids long. V was shortened by 1 base and J by 4 bases, with 14 bases between the two germline ends. From germline, CDR1 is LGHNA and CDR2 YSLEER. The CDR3 sequence: CASSQAANFQYNEQFF. CDR3 DNA sequence: TGCGCCAGCAGCCAAGCGGCTAACTTCCAGTACAATGAGCAGTTCTTC.

Of note for this clonotype: A much larger clonotype is one base distant, so this may be a read error. This likely comes from a read error, as the CDR3 has no conserved phenylalanine or tryptophan at its end. The V call is TRBV6-2 or TRBV6-3, the J call TRBJ2-3, with TRBD2 matching over 10 bases. The junction had 3 bases not matched to a gene; V was cut back by 6 bases and J by 0 bases. Germline lookup yields CDR1 MNHEY and CDR2 SVGEGT. This CDR3 contains 15 residues. Written as DNA, the CDR3 is TGTGCCAGCAGACTTAGCGGGAGGAGCACAGATACGCAGTATTCT. Residues: CASRLSGRSTDTQYS.

This clonotype showed up many times. The chain uses TRBV24-1 and TRBJ2-3; 10 bases line up with TRBD2. The germline gives CDR1 KGHDR, CDR2 SFDVKD. The CDR3 is made up of 19 amino acids. J gave up 5 bases and V 0 bases, and 13 bases lay outside the gene matches. The CDR3 nucleotides read TGTGCCACCAGTGATTTGCAGTGGCTAGCGGGAGAGCCGTTAGATACGCAGTATTTT. Translating gives CATSDLQWLAGEPLDTQYF.

A word on this clonotype: Just one base apart from a much larger clone, this may be a read error. The chain couples TRBV30 to TRBJ2-7; 9 bases fit TRBD1. Germline V gene sequence: CDR1 GTSNPN, CDR2 SVGIG (reference sequence). The CDR3 runs 11 residues. The V segment lost 3 bases and the J segment 6 bases; nucleotides outside the gene matches: 0. In nucleotides, the CDR3 is TGTGCCTGGAGGACAGGGGGCGAGCAGTACTTC. It translates to CAWRTGGEQYF.

This clonotype was recorded many times. The V gene is TRBV6-2 or TRBV6-3, the J gene TRBJ2-7; maybe TRBD1 (5 bases). The CDR3 is made up of 14 amino acids. The germline gives CDR1 MNHEY, CDR2 SVGEGT. Trimming removed 4 bases from V and 3 bases from J, with 13 bases in between. CDR3 residues: CASSSMTELYEQYF. CDR3 sequence (DNA): TGTGCCAGCAGTTCCATGACAGAACTCTACGAGCAGTACTTC.

This clonotype was seen repeatedly, ten times or more. The chain couples TRBV5-8 to TRBJ1-5; possibly TRBD1 for D (6 bases). The CDR3 consists of 15 residues. Germline V gene sequence: CDR1 SGHTS, CDR2 YDEGEE. Trimming took off 4 bases at V and 7 bases at J, with 18 bases between the two ends. The CDR3 DNA reads TGTGCCAGCAGCCGTCACTTACAGGGTTCGCAGCCCCAGCATTTT. Amino acids: CASSRHLQGSQPQHF.

This clonotype has a count of ten or more. The chain has TRBV12-3 or TRBV12-4 and TRBJ2-1, with no clear D. V lost 2 bases, J lost 8 bases, and 4 bases lay in between. The CDR3 contains 11 residues. For the CDR3, the DNA is TGTGCCAGCAGTTTAATAGATGAGCAGTTCTTC. It encodes CASSLIDEQFF.

This clonotype was detected many times. This chain joins TRBV6-1 and TRBJ1-3; D gene unclear. Between the trimmed V and J ends, which lost 1 base and 5 bases, there was a span of 6 bases. Germline V gene lookup returns CDR1 MNHNS and CDR2 SASEGT. The CDR3 runs 13 residues. CDR3 residues: CASSEDRRNTIYF. CDR3 DNA sequence: TGTGCCAGCAGTGAAGACAGACGAAACACCATATATTTT.

The table lists this clonotype with many counts. This sequence joins TRBV7-8 and TRBJ1-5; D might be TRBD1 (6 bases). Germline lookup yields CDR1 SGHVS and CDR2 FQNEAQ. The V gene lost 3 bases and the J gene lost 1 base, with 10 bases spanning the gap. The CDR3 has 15 amino acids. This CDR3 is CASSFSGQSNQPQHF. The CDR3 bases are TGTGCCAGCAGCTTTTCCGGACAGAGCAATCAGCCCCAGCATTTT.

This clonotype was observed at least ten times. The chain employs TRBV11-3 and TRBJ2-1; D is unclear. This CDR3 spans 14 amino acids. V lost 3 bases to trimming and J lost 4 bases, with 10 bases between them. Germline CDR1 is SGHNT and CDR2 is YENEEA. CDR3 DNA: TGTGCCAGCAGCTTTGCGGCCGAGTACAATGAGCAGTTCTTC. It codes for CASSFAAEYNEQFF. The full variable domain, its missing parts supplied by reference TRBV11-3 and TRBJ2-1, is EAGVVQSPRYKIIEKKQPVAFWCNPISGHNTLYWYLQNLGQGPELLIRYENEEAVDDSQLPKDRFSAERLKGVDSTLKIQPAELGDSAVYLCASSFAAEYNEQFFGPGTRLTVL.

The sample holds many counts of this clonotype. The chain employs TRBV7-3 and TRBJ2-3, with a possible D match to TRBD2 (6 bases). CDR1 and CDR2 from the germline V gene are SGHTA and FQGTGA. This CDR3 has 14 amino acids. V lost 4 bases to trimming and J lost 3 bases, with 11 bases between them. CDR3 nucleotides: TGTGCCAGCAGCTCCAGCGGAGGGACAGATACGCAGTATTTT. It encodes CASSSSGGTDTQYF.

There are many counts of this clonotype. The chain is built from TRBV20-1 and TRBJ1-5, with 8 positions matching TRBD1. The J segment lost 6 bases and the V segment lost 3 bases, leaving 7 bases of the junction unmatched. The CDR3 is made up of 14 amino acids. Germline-derived CDR1 and CDR2 are DFQATT and SNEGSKA (reference sequence). CDR3 region: CSASQPRGLQPQHF. The CDR3 nucleotides are TGCAGTGCTAGTCAGCCCAGGGGGCTTCAGCCCCAGCATTTT.

This clonotype was found many times. The V gene is TRBV2, the J gene TRBJ1-2; TRBD1 matches 7 bases. V lost 5 bases and J lost 4; bases outside the gene matches: 7. The germline gives CDR1 SNHLY, CDR2 FYNNEI. This CDR3 is 14 amino acids long. CDR3 residues: CASSQTGSTYGYTF. The DNA of the CDR3 is TGTGCCAGCAGTCAGACAGGGAGTACCTATGGCTACACCTTC.

A remark on this clonotype: A much larger clone is a single base away; this may be a read error. V gene TRBV5-1 combines with J gene TRBJ2-3; 9 bases map to TRBD2. CDR3 size: 23 residues. The J segment lost 6 bases and the V segment lost 3 bases, leaving 32 bases of the junction unmatched. CDR1 and CDR2 from the germline V gene are SGHRS and YFSETQ. CDR3 sequence: CASSSSPGAGDEPRTSDQDTQYF. In DNA form, the CDR3 reads TGCGCCAGCAGCTCCTCGCCTGGGGCAGGGGACGAACCTAGGACTAGCGACCAGGATACGCAGTATTTT. Full variable domain (remainder filled in from reference TRBV5-1 and TRBJ2-3): KAGVTQTPRYLIKTRGQQVTLSCSPISGHRSVSWYQQTPGQGLQFLFEYFSETQRNKGNFPGRFSGRQFSNSRSEMNVSTLELGDSALYLCASSSSPGAGDEPRTSDQDTQYFGPGTRLTVL.

This clonotype showed up many times. The rearrangement links TRBV4-3 to TRBJ2-1; D could derive from TRBD1 or TRBD2 (5 bases each). V was clipped by 6 bases and J by 4 bases, with 22 bases between them. From germline, CDR1 is LGHNA and CDR2 YSLEER. This CDR3 is 17 amino acids long. The CDR3 here is CASSKSTGLRAYNEQFF. CDR3 nucleotides: TGCGCCAGCAGTAAATCCACAGGACTTAGGGCATACAATGAGCAGTTCTTC.

The sample holds many counts of this clonotype. The chain carries TRBV5-4 and TRBJ2-7; 10 bases fit TRBD1. The V segment lost 5 bases and the J segment 3 bases; nucleotides outside the gene matches: 8. Germline loops: CDR1 SGHNT, CDR2 YYREEE (reference sequence). The CDR3 runs 15 residues. This CDR3 reads CASSRRTGGDYEQYF. CDR3 bases: TGTGCCAGCAGTCGCCGGACAGGGGGGGACTACGAGCAGTACTTC.